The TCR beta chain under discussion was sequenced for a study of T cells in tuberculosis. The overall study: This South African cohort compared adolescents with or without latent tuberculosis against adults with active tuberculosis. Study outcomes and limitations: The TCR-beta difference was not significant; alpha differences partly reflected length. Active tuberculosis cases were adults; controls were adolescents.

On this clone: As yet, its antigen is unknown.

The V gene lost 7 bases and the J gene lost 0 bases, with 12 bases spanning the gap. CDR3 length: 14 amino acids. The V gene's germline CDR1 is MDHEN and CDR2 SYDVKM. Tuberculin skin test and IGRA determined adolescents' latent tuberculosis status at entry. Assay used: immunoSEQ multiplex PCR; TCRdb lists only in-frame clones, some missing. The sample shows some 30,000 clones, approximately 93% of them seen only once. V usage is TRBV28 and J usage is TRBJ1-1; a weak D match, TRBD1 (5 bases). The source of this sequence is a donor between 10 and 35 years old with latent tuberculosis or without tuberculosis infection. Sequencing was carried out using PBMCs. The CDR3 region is CASIRTFLNTEAFF. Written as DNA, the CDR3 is TGTGCCAGCATTAGGACATTCCTGAACACTGAAGCTTTCTTT.